The 32 T cell receptor beta chains below all came from one sample that was sequenced in a study of prognosis after radiotherapy for stage I lung cancer (dated by TCRdb to the early 2020s). Sequencing was carried out with an Illumina HiSeq 3000. The TCR beta CDR3 region was amplified from genomic DNA by two rounds of multiplex PCR. In the first round of PCR, primers specific to each TRBV and TRBJ gene were used, and the primer sequences are filed in Chinese patent CN105087789A. TCRdb applied fastp at Q25 and MiXCR to the public reads, then kept only in-frame beta chains. Identical CDR3 protein sequences are pooled into one entry, listed with their most common genes and DNA. A total of over 25,000 distinct CDR3 sequences appear in this sample, roughly 50% of them only once. The leading ten clones occupy 14% to 15% of the sample. Here the sequenced sample was PBMCs, taken before or after stereotactic body radiation therapy (not recorded which). The receptor source for this set is a donor aged 50 or older with non-small cell lung cancer.

This clonotype was detected ten times or more. The chain uses TRBV11-3 and TRBJ1-5, with D hard to call. Trimming left V 1 base short and J 7 bases short, with 8 bases between. This CDR3 contains 13 residues. Germline V CDR1 and CDR2: SGHNT, YENEEA. The CDR3 loop is CASSLGVGQPQHF. The CDR3 DNA is TGTGCCAGCAGCTTAGGGGTGGGACAGCCCCAGCATTTT.

This clonotype was seen repeatedly, ten times or more. The chain is built from TRBV9 and TRBJ1-3; D is unclear. The CDR3 has 12 amino acids. Germline lookup yields CDR1 SGDLS and CDR2 YYNGEE. Trimming took off 3 bases at V and 2 bases at J, with 3 bases between the two ends. The CDR3 is CASSAPGNTIYF. CDR3 in DNA: TGTGCCAGCAGCGCCCCTGGAAACACCATATATTTT.

The V call is TRBV28, the J call TRBJ1-2, with D perhaps matching TRBD1 (5 bases). V lost 5 bases and J lost 11, with 9 bases in between. CDR3 length equals 10 residues. Germline V gene lookup returns CDR1 MDHEN and CDR2 SYDVKM. The DNA of the CDR3 is TGTGCCAGCAGTGGGACGAGGTACACCTTC. It specifies CASSGTRYTF.

The count of this clonotype is one. A far larger clone is a single base away, which makes a read error likely. This chain uses TRBV6-4 with TRBJ1-5; maybe TRBD1 (5 bases). Germline V gene data show CDR1 as MRHNA and CDR2 as SNTAGT. V was pared by 7 bases and J by 2 bases, with 18 bases between. The CDR3 sequence is 16 residues long. As DNA, the CDR3 is TGTGCCAGCATTCCGACTGGTAAGGGGCGCAATCAGCCCCAGCATTTT. Encoded protein: CASIPTGKGRNQPQHF.

The chain links TRBV12-3 or TRBV12-4 to TRBJ2-3, with TRBD2 matching 8 bases. With V trimmed by 10 bases and J by 6 bases, 15 bases remained unmatched. The CDR3 contains 15 residues. The CDR3 region has the DNA TGTGCCATCACGCGACTAGCGCGGACTCGGGATACGCAGTATTTT. It specifies CAITRLARTRDTQYF.

This clonotype was counted ten times or more. This chain connects TRBV5-8 to TRBJ1-3; the D gene is possibly TRBD1 (6 bases). CDR3 length: 17 amino acids. V was trimmed by 4 bases and J by 0 bases, leaving 17 bases between them. Germline CDR1 SGHTS, CDR2 YDEGEE. CDR3 loop: CASSLSPGGVSGNTIYF. The CDR3 coding sequence is TGTGCCAGCAGCCTAAGTCCGGGGGGCGTCTCTGGAAACACCATATATTTT.

At least ten counts were recorded for this clonotype. The chain joins TRBV3-1 to TRBJ1-2, with D tentatively TRBD1 (6 bases). V lost 2 bases and J lost 4, with 14 bases in between. This CDR3 spans 15 amino acids. The germline V gene has CDR1 LGHDT and CDR2 YNNKEL (reference sequence). CDR3 in amino acids: CASSQQQGRAYGYTF. Here the CDR3 DNA reads TGTGCCAGCAGCCAACAACAGGGTCGTGCCTATGGCTACACCTTC. Variable domain in full (rest from reference TRBV3-1 and TRBJ1-2): DTAVSQTPKYLVTQMGNDKSIKCEQNLGHDTMYWYKQDSKKFLKIMFSYNNKELIINETVPNRFSPKSPDKAHLNLHINSLELGDSAVYFCASSQQQGRAYGYTFGSGTRLTVV.

With regard to this clonotype: This likely traces to a read error, being one base from a far larger clone. The chain uses TRBV6-9 and TRBJ2-3; 7 nucleotides agree with TRBD2. With V trimmed by 3 bases and J by 2 bases, 14 bases remained unmatched. The germline V gene has CDR1 MNHGY and CDR2 SVAAGI. The CDR3 length is 18 residues. The CDR3, as DNA: TGTGCCAGCAGTTACGCGATATTGGCTAGCGGAGCCACAGATACGCAGTATTTT. Amino acids: CASSYAILASGATDTQYF.

The chain is built from TRBV6-9 and TRBJ1-1; D gene ambiguous. Germline V lookup: CDR1 MNHGY, CDR2 SVAAGI. CDR3 length: 14 amino acids. V dropped 3 bases and J dropped 5 bases, with 13 bases sitting between them. This CDR3 is CASSYTREGTEAFF. In nucleotides, the CDR3 is TGTGCCAGCAGTTACACTCGGGAAGGGACTGAAGCTTTCTTT.

In its sample, this clonotype was seen many times. V gene TRBV5-1 combines with J gene TRBJ1-1; 9 positions agree with TRBD1. V lost 5 bases and J lost 5; bases outside the gene matches: 7. Germline V gene sequence: CDR1 SGHRS, CDR2 YFSETQ. This CDR3 spans 14 amino acids. CDR3 DNA: TGCGCCAGCAGACCCGGGACAGGGTCGACTGAAGCTTTCTTT. Translating it yields CASRPGTGSTEAFF.

In its sample, this clonotype was seen many times. The genes are TRBV19 and TRBJ2-7; D not resolved. The CDR3 has 13 residues. With 4 bases removed from V and 4 bases from J, the gap between germline ends came to 11 bases. Germline CDR1 reads LNHDA; CDR2 reads SQIVND (reference sequence). CDR3 sequence reads: CASSTGRKYEQYF. Here the CDR3 DNA reads TGTGCCAGTAGTACCGGACGCAAATACGAGCAGTACTTC. Full variable domain (missing parts from reference TRBV19 and TRBJ2-7): DGGITQSPKYLFRKEGQNVTLSCEQNLNHDAMYWYRQDPGQGLRLIYYSQIVNDFQKGDIAEGYSVSREKKESFPLTVTSAQKNPTAFYLCASSTGRKYEQYFGPGTRLTVT.

This clonotype has a count of ten or more. The rearrangement joins TRBV2 to TRBJ2-1; D is possibly TRBD2 (5 bases). CDR3 length equals 16 residues. V was pared by 2 bases and J by 5 bases, with 16 bases between. Germline values: CDR1 SNHLY, CDR2 FYNNEI. In nucleotides, the CDR3 is TGTGCCAGCAGTGAACCGCTTGGGGAGTCCCACAATGAGCAGTTCTTC. Its translation: CASSEPLGESHNEQFF.

The chain joins TRBV12-3 or TRBV12-4 to TRBJ2-7; tentative D call: TRBD1 (6 bases). The CDR3 has 12 amino acids. Trimming took 4 bases from V and 3 from J, leaving 7 bases between them. The chain's CDR3 is CASSWGLYEQYF. The CDR3 region has the DNA TGTGCCAGCAGTTGGGGGCTCTACGAGCAGTACTTC.

V gene TRBV19 combines with J gene TRBJ1-2, with 8 bases that match TRBD1. CDR1 is LNHDA, CDR2 SQIVND, per germline (reference sequence). The CDR3 contains 15 residues. V shed 5 bases and J 0 bases; nucleotides not matched to a gene: 5. DNA for the CDR3: TGTGCCAGTAGTGTTGGACAGGGAGCTAACTATGGCTACACCTTC. Translating it yields CASSVGQGANYGYTF.

The table lists this clonotype with many counts. This chain links TRBV6-1 with TRBJ1-2; no reliable D call. The CDR3 runs to 12 residues. CDR1 is MNHNS, CDR2 SASEGT, per germline. Trimming pared 5 bases from V and 5 bases from J, leaving 9 bases between. The CDR3 reads CASSLTGYGYTF. In DNA, the CDR3 is TGTGCCAGCAGTCTAACCGGGTATGGCTACACCTTC.

The gene calls are TRBV4-1 and TRBJ2-5; 10 nucleotides align to TRBD1. Trimming at V came to 4 bases and at J to 4 bases, leaving 6 bases not matched to a gene. The germline V gene encodes CDR1 MGHRA and CDR2 YSYEKL. The CDR3 is made up of 15 amino acids. In nucleotides, the CDR3 is TGCGCCAGCAGCCGGGACAGGGGCTTTGGAGAGACCCAGTACTTC. Its protein is CASSRDRGFGETQYF.

The gene calls are TRBV3-1 and TRBJ2-2; no reliable D call. Trimming removed 3 bases from V and 1 base from J, with 3 bases in between. This CDR3 contains 13 residues. Per the germline V gene, CDR1 is LGHDT and CDR2 is YNNKEL (reference sequence). The CDR3 here is CASSQLNTGELFF. The CDR3 nucleotides are TGTGCCAGCAGCCAGTTGAACACCGGGGAGCTGTTTTTT. Together with reference TRBV3-1 and TRBJ2-2, the CDR3 gives the full variable domain: DTAVSQTPKYLVTQMGNDKSIKCEQNLGHDTMYWYKQDSKKFLKIMFSYNNKELIINETVPNRFSPKSPDKAHLNLHINSLELGDSAVYFCASSQLNTGELFFGEGSRLTVL.

The V call is TRBV11-2, the J call TRBJ2-7; D is ambiguous. V was clipped by 5 bases and J by 1 base, with 6 bases between them. The CDR3 length is 12 residues. The V gene's germline CDR1 is SGHAT and CDR2 FQNNGV. The CDR3 sequence: CASSPFSYEQYF. CDR3 nucleotides: TGTGCCAGCAGCCCCTTTTCCTACGAGCAGTACTTC.

Here the CDR3 reads CASSLGWQGYEQYF. The CDR3, as DNA: TGTGCCAGCAGTTTGGGGTGGCAGGGCTACGAGCAGTACTTC. The chain is built from TRBV12-3 or TRBV12-4 and TRBJ2-7, with D possibly matching TRBD1 (5 bases). The CDR3 covers 14 residues. V shed 3 bases and J shed 3 bases, with 12 bases lying between them.

This clonotype counts as medium-sized (0.01 to 0.1%). This chain connects TRBV12-3 or TRBV12-4 to TRBJ1-5, with D perhaps matching TRBD1 (6 bases). The CDR3 is made up of 15 amino acids. Trimming left V 0 bases short and J 2 bases short, with 8 bases between. The CDR3 coding sequence is TGTGCCAGCAGTTTAGCAGGGGGTGGCAATCAGCCCCAGCATTTT. This encodes CASSLAGGGNQPQHF.

As concerns this clonotype: With a far larger clone one base away, a read error is the likely cause. CDR3 sequence (DNA): TGTGCCAGCAGTGATCCTACAGGCCACATGAGCAATCGGCCCCAGCATTTT. Translating gives CASSDPTGHMSNRPQHF. This sequence joins TRBV6-4 and TRBJ1-5, with a possible D match to TRBD1 (5 bases). The CDR3 consists of 17 residues. Germline CDR1 reads MRHNA; CDR2 reads SNTAGT.

On this clonotype itself: This clone may be a read error of a much larger clone one base away. CDR3 coding DNA: TGTGCCAGCAGAGGGTGGGGGGGCCAACAGACCCAGTACTTC. The encoded protein is CASRGWGGQQTQYF. The gene calls are TRBV7-6 and TRBJ2-5; a possible D gene is TRBD2 (7 bases). The CDR3 contains 14 residues. Germline assignment: CDR1 SGHVS and CDR2 FNYEAQ.

This clonotype was recorded many times. CDR3 DNA sequence: TGTGCCAGCGCGGGGGGGGGGGGAGGCCCTTTACATCAGCCCCAGCATTTT. This sequence encodes CASAGGGGGPLHQPQHF. The chain couples TRBV6-1 to TRBJ1-5, with a possible D match to TRBD1 (5 bases). There are 17 residues in the CDR3. V was shortened by 8 bases and J by 5 bases, with 25 bases between the two germline ends. Germline V gene sequence: CDR1 MNHNS, CDR2 SASEGT.

Worth noting for this clonotype: Only one base separates this from a far larger clonotype, so it likely reflects a read error. The J gene is TRBJ2-7, the V gene TRBV10-3; D is perhaps TRBD2 (6 bases). CDR1 and CDR2 (germline): ENHRY, SYGVKD. Trimming cost V 5 bases and J 4 bases, with 18 bases left between them. This CDR3 is 15 amino acids long. Here the CDR3 reads CAISYFGRRSYEQYF. The CDR3 DNA reads TGTGCCATCAGTTACTTCGGGAGAAGGTCATACGAGCAGTACTTC.

This clonotype was seen just once. This likely traces to a read error, being one base from a far larger clone. The genes are TRBV7-9 and TRBJ2-5; D gene unclear. Trimming took 2 bases from V and 6 from J, leaving 10 bases between them. The CDR3 consists of 13 residues. The germline CDR1 and CDR2 sequences are SEHNR and FQNEAQ (reference sequence). The CDR3 nucleotides are TGTGCCAGCAGCTTAATTAGTGTCCAGACCCAGTACTTC. It specifies CASSLISVQTQYF.

This clonotype was observed many times. This rearrangement joins TRBV5-5 to TRBJ1-6, with TRBD1 matching over 8 bases. This CDR3 is 16 amino acids long. The germline gives CDR1 SGHKS, CDR2 YYEKEE (reference sequence). Losses at the gene ends were 1 base for V and 0 bases for J; bases not matched to a gene: 0. The CDR3 here is CASSLQGASYNSPLHF. The CDR3 nucleotides read TGTGCCAGCAGCTTGCAGGGGGCCTCCTATAATTCACCCCTCCACTTT.

Details on this clonotype: This may come from a read error, since a much larger clone is one base off. This chain uses TRBV20-1 with TRBJ2-5, with D hard to call. Germline lookup yields CDR1 DFQATT and CDR2 SNEGSKA (reference sequence). The length of the CDR3 is 10 residues. Trimming removed 6 bases from V and 8 bases from J, with 10 bases in between. The CDR3 loop is CSAGRDTQYF. CDR3 nucleotide sequence: TGCAGTGCCGGAAGGGATACCCAGTACTTC.

In its sample, this clonotype is medium-sized. V is TRBV6-2 or TRBV6-3 and J is TRBJ2-1, with D unclear. V lost 0 bases and J 9 bases, leaving 6 bases between the germline ends. Germline V CDR1 and CDR2: MNHEY, SVGEGT. CDR3 size: 12 residues. CDR3 DNA: TGTGCCAGCAGTTACTCCTTTAGTGAGCAGTTCTTC. This gives the protein CASSYSFSEQFF.

The table lists this clonotype with a few counts. This could be a read error, since a much larger clone is one nucleotide away. V is TRBV29-1 and J is TRBJ1-2; possible D gene TRBD1, 6 bases. This CDR3 contains 14 residues. The germline V gene has CDR1 SQVTM and CDR2 ANQGSEA. The CDR3 DNA is TGCAGCGTCGCTTCGGGACATGGTAACCATGGCTACACCTTC. Its translation: CSVASGHGNHGYTF.

V gene TRBV3-1 combines with J gene TRBJ1-5, with D unclear. Germline CDR1 and CDR2: LGHDT and YNNKEL (reference sequence). V lost 2 bases to trimming and J lost 2 bases, with 7 bases between them. This CDR3 is 14 amino acids long. The chain's CDR3 is CASSQKPGNQPQHF. The CDR3 bases are TGTGCCAGCAGCCAAAAGCCGGGCAATCAGCCCCAGCATTTT. Full variable domain (remainder filled in from reference TRBV3-1 and TRBJ1-5): DTAVSQTPKYLVTQMGNDKSIKCEQNLGHDTMYWYKQDSKKFLKIMFSYNNKELIINETVPNRFSPKSPDKAHLNLHINSLELGDSAVYFCASSQKPGNQPQHFGDGTRLSIL.

This clonotype was counted many times. The chain is built from TRBV10-3 and TRBJ2-1, with TRBD2 matching over 11 bases. With 6 bases clipped from V and 8 bases from J, the junction kept 6 bases outside the gene matches. The germline gives CDR1 ENHRY, CDR2 SYGVKD. CDR3 size: 14 residues. The CDR3: CAIRGLAVRDEQFF. In nucleotides, the CDR3 is TGTGCCATCAGGGGACTAGCGGTTCGCGATGAGCAGTTCTTC.

By frequency in the sample, this clonotype is medium-sized. The chain uses TRBV6-1 and TRBJ2-1, with D unclear. The CDR3 spans 12 residues. Germline V gives CDR1 MNHNS, CDR2 SASEGT. Trimming stripped 5 bases from V and 10 bases from J, with 12 bases between. The CDR3 spells CASSPETDEQFF. CDR3 DNA: TGTGCCAGCAGTCCGGAGACCGACGAGCAGTTCTTC.